Listed below are T cell receptor beta chains from one sample, sequenced in a study of cytomegalovirus exposure and HLA in healthy donors. Sequencing used immunoSEQ multiplex PCR; TCRdb keeps in-frame clones, though not all of them. Of about 150,000 clones listed, 86% were seen once; the top ten hold approximately 2%. Material for sequencing was PBMCs. The receptors stem from a human donor in good health. CDR3s include the opening cysteine and the closing phenylalanine or tryptophan. A D gene is named only where the DNA matches it firmly. The size field is filled for only some rows; it gives once, few, many or a size class.

d_call j_call v_call clone_size cdr3_aa cdr3_nt
TRBD1 TRBJ2-7 TRBV18 NA CASSPLLMDRGSYEQYF TGTGCCAGCTCACCATTACTGATGGACAGGGGCTCCTACGAGCAGTACTTC
TRBD2 TRBJ2-1 TRBV27 NA CASSFSGSSYNEQFF TGTGCCAGCAGTTTTAGCGGGAGCTCCTACAATGAGCAGTTCTTC
TRBD2 TRBJ2-7 TRBV10-1 NA CASSGTSGRYEQYF TGCGCCAGCAGCGGGACTAGCGGGCGCTACGAGCAGTACTTC
TRBD2 TRBJ2-7 TRBV6-6 NA CASSSERGVTYEQYF TGTGCCAGCAGTTCCGAGCGGGGGGTCACCTACGAGCAGTACTTC
TRBD2 TRBJ2-2 TRBV25-1 NA CASSVTTSELNTGELFF TGTGCCAGCAGTGTCACGACTAGCGAACTGAACACCGGGGAGCTGTTTTTT
NA TRBJ2-7 TRBV28 NA CASSFTSPYEQYF TGTGCCAGCAGTTTTACTAGCCCCTACGAGCAGTACTTC
NA TRBJ1-5 TRBV4-1 NA CASSPQGVQPQHF TGCGCCAGCAGCCCACAGGGTGTTCAGCCCCAGCATTTT
NA TRBJ2-2 TRBV9 NA CASSVVSGLMNTGELFF TGTGCCAGCAGCGTAGTGAGCGGGCTAATGAACACCGGGGAGCTGTTTTTT
NA TRBJ2-6 TRBV5-1 NA CASSLSGASGANVLTF TGCGCCAGCAGCTTGTCGGGTGCCTCTGGGGCCAACGTCCTGACTTTC
TRBD1 TRBJ1-5 TRBV18 NA CASSPPGTGAIGNQPQHF TGTGCCAGCTCACCCCCCGGGACAGGGGCGATTGGCAATCAGCCCCAGCATTTT
NA TRBJ2-7 TRBV18 few CASSQYSAIASSYEQYF TGTGCCAGCTCACAATACTCCGCTATAGCGAGCTCCTACGAGCAGTACTTC
NA TRBJ2-3 TRBV7-2 NA CASSFLRGDTQYF TGTGCCAGCAGCTTTCTCCGGGGAGATACGCAGTATTTT
NA TRBJ2-7 TRBV25-1 NA CASSESEGRYEQYF TGTGCCAGCAGTGAATCTGAGGGGAGGTACGAGCAGTACTTC
NA TRBJ2-5 TRBV11-2 NA CASRPDKGNPHF TGTGCCAGCAGGCCCGACAAAGGTAACCCTCACTTC
NA TRBJ2-7 TRBV7-9 NA CASSLAQTYEQYF TGTGCCAGCAGCTTAGCACAGACCTACGAGCAGTACTTC
TRBD1 TRBJ2-7 TRBV5-4 NA CASSPWDSNSYEQYF TGTGCCAGCAGCCCTTGGGACAGTAACTCCTACGAGCAGTACTTC
NA TRBJ1-1 TRBV6-1 NA CASSAARETGNTEAFF TGTGCCAGCAGTGCCGCCCGGGAGACCGGGAACACTGAAGCTTTCTTT
TRBD2 TRBJ2-5 TRBV6-5 NA CASSLAGETQYF TGTGCCAGCAGTTTAGCGGGAGAGACCCAGTACTTC
NA TRBJ2-3 TRBV30 NA CAWIRPGMFTDTQYF TGTGCCTGGATAAGACCAGGGATGTTTACAGATACGCAGTATTTT
TRBD1 TRBJ1-3 TRBV7-2 once CASSLAQGAQGNTIYF TGTGCCAGCAGCTTAGCTCAGGGGGCGCAAGGAAACACCATATATTTT
NA TRBJ2-2 TRBV5-4 NA CASSLAGSGTGELFF TGTGCCAGCAGCTTGGCAGGGTCGGGCACCGGGGAGCTGTTTTTT
NA TRBJ2-2 TRBV6-1 NA CASRDGELFF TGTGCCAGCCGGGACGGGGAGCTGTTTTTT
TRBD1 TRBJ1-2 TRBV7-9 few CASSRGQGIEGYTF TGTGCCAGCAGCCGTGGACAGGGCATTGAAGGCTACACCTTC
NA TRBJ2-7 TRBV4-1 NA CASSHLEEGYEQYF TGCGCCAGCAGCCACCTCGAAGAGGGTTACGAGCAGTACTTC
TRBD2 TRBJ2-7 TRBV28 NA CASSLRAGVHEQYF TGTGCCAGCAGTCTAAGGGCGGGGGTCCACGAGCAGTACTTC
NA TRBJ2-7 TRBV10-3 few CAIRGGSSYEQYF TGTGCCATCAGGGGGGGTTCCTCCTACGAGCAGTACTTC
TRBD1 TRBJ1-4 TRBV5-1 NA CASSRGQFNEKLFF TGCGCCAGCAGCAGGGGACAGTTTAATGAAAAACTGTTTTTT
NA TRBJ2-1 TRBV5-6 NA CASSPRWSLNNEQFF TGTGCCAGCAGCCCGCGCTGGAGTCTAAACAATGAGCAGTTCTTC
TRBD2 TRBJ2-5 TRBV7-2 NA CASSHPSSGTETQYF TGTGCCAGCAGCCACCCGTCCAGCGGGACAGAGACCCAGTACTTC
NA TRBJ1-1 TRBV4-1 NA CASSQGTDMNTEAFF TGCGCCAGCAGCCAAGGGACAGACATGAACACTGAAGCTTTCTTT
NA TRBJ2-7 TRBV4-1 NA CASSQRGLSYEQYF TGCGCCAGCAGCCAACGTGGGCTCTCCTACGAGCAGTACTTC
TRBD1 TRBJ2-7 TRBV7-9 NA CASSFRQGVHEQYF TGTGCCAGCAGCTTTAGACAGGGCGTCCACGAGCAGTACTTC
NA TRBJ1-1 TRBV6-1 NA CASSPGTTNTEAFF TGTGCCAGCAGTCCAGGGACTACGAACACTGAAGCTTTCTTT
NA TRBJ1-1 TRBV5-6 NA CASSLLADWNTEAFF TGTGCCAGCAGCTTGTTGGCAGATTGGAACACTGAAGCTTTCTTT
TRBD2 TRBJ2-3 TRBV6-1 NA CASSVGPRGAGGQDTQYF TGTGCCAGCAGTGTAGGGCCCCGCGGTGCGGGGGGGCAAGATACGCAGTATTTT
NA TRBJ2-1 TRBV19 NA CATQGWDTYNEQFF TGTGCCACTCAAGGCTGGGACACCTACAATGAGCAGTTCTTC
NA TRBJ1-2 TRBV7-2 NA CASSLVAVGPHGYTF TGTGCCAGCAGCTTAGTCGCGGTCGGTCCCCATGGCTACACCTTC
NA TRBJ2-1 TRBV7-9 few CASSSRGRASEQFF TGTGCCAGCAGCTCAAGGGGCAGGGCAAGTGAGCAGTTCTTC
TRBD2 TRBJ2-1 TRBV11-2 once CASSSLAGGNNEQFF TGTGCCAGCAGCTCTTTAGCGGGAGGTAACAATGAGCAGTTCTTC
NA TRBJ2-3 TRBV19 NA CAVMWPGTDTQYF TGTGCCGTAATGTGGCCCGGCACAGATACGCAGTATTTT
TRBD2 TRBJ2-3 TRBV11-3 NA CASSPRGGSTDTQYF TGTGCCAGCAGCCCCCGGGGGGGGTCGACAGATACGCAGTATTTT
NA TRBJ2-1 TRBV5-6 NA CASSSGIVGEQFF TGTGCCAGCAGCTCGGGGATAGTAGGTGAGCAGTTCTTC
NA TRBJ2-7 TRBV5-1 NA CASSLSPDYEQYF TGCGCCAGCAGCTTGTCGCCAGACTACGAGCAGTACTTC